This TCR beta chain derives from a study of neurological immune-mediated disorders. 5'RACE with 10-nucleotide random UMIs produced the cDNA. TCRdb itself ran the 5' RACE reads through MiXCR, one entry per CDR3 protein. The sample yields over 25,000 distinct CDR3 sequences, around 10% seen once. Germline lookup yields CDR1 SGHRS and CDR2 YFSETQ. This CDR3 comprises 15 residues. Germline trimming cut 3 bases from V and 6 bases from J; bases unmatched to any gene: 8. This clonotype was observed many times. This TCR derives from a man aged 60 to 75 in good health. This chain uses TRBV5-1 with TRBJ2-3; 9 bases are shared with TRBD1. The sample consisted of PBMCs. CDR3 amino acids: CASSWGDRASDTQYF. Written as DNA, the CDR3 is TGCGCCAGCAGCTGGGGGGACAGGGCGAGTGATACGCAGTATTTT.